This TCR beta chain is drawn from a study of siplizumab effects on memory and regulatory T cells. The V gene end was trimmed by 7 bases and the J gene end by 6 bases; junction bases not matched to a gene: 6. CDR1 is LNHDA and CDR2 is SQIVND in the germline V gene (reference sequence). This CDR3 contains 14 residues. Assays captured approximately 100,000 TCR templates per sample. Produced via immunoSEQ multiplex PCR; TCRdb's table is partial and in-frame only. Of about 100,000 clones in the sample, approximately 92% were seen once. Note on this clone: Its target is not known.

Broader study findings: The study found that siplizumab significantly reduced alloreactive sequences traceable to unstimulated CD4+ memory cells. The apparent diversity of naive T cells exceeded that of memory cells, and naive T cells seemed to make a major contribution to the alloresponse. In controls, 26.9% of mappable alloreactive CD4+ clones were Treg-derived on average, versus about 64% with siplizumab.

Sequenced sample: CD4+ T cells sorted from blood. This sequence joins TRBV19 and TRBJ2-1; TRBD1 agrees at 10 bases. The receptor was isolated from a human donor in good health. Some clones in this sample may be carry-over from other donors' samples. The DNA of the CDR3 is TGTGCCAGTATGAGGGACAGGGGTCCCAATGAGCAGTTCTTC. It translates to CASMRDRGPNEQFF. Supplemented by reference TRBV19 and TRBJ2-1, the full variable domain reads DGGITQSPKYLFRKEGQNVTLSCEQNLNHDAMYWYRQDPGQGLRLIYYSQIVNDFQKGDIAEGYSVSREKKESFPLTVTSAQKNPTAFYLCASMRDRGPNEQFFGPGTRLTVL.